Shown below are 18 T cell receptor beta chains from a single sample sequenced in a study of identical twins. TCRdb ran MiXCR on the 5' RACE reads and lists one entry per CDR3 protein. The data contain around 1.7 million distinct CDR3 sequences, about 30% of them singletons. Sequencing was carried out using cord blood. The origin of the receptors is a newborn girl in good health.

This clonotype has more than one count but fewer than ten. The chain joins TRBV29-1 to TRBJ1-2; 7 nucleotides match TRBD1. The CDR3 is 15 residues long. The V segment lost 3 bases and the J segment 3 bases; nucleotides outside the gene matches: 10. Per the germline V gene, CDR1 is SQVTM and CDR2 is ANQGSEA. Written as DNA, the CDR3 is TGCAGCGTTGAGAAATACCGGGACAGTCACTATGGCTACACCTTC. Its translation is CSVEKYRDSHYGYTF.

The chain joins TRBV20-1 to TRBJ1-1; maybe TRBD1 (5 bases). Trimming removed 6 bases at V and 1 base at J, with 15 bases between. The CDR3 spans 14 residues. Germline loops: CDR1 DFQATT, CDR2 SNEGSKA (reference sequence). This CDR3 reads CSAGPPLGNTEAFF. The CDR3, as DNA: TGCAGTGCGGGGCCGCCCTTGGGGAACACTGAAGCTTTCTTT.

The rearrangement links TRBV6-2 or TRBV6-3 to TRBJ1-2; D unclear. The CDR3 runs 17 residues. V was pared by 7 bases and J by 2 bases, with 23 bases between. Germline CDR1 and CDR2: MNHEY and SVGEGT. The CDR3 region has the DNA TGTGCCAGCACCGTCGCTTGGGTCGTCAGGTCGAACTATGGCTACACCTTC. It specifies CASTVAWVVRSNYGYTF.

The rearrangement joins TRBV20-1 to TRBJ2-1; D uncertain. The CDR3 has 14 amino acids. V lost 5 bases and J lost 0, with 11 bases in between. The germline gives CDR1 DFQATT, CDR2 SNEGSKA (reference sequence). DNA of the CDR3: TGCAGTGCTGAAAAGTTGGCCTCCTACAATGAGCAGTTCTTC. Protein product: CSAEKLASYNEQFF.

V usage is TRBV12-3 or TRBV12-4 and J usage is TRBJ2-3, with a tentative D call TRBD2 (6 bases). The CDR3 has 15 amino acids. V gave up 3 bases and J gave up 2 bases, with 12 bases separating them. CDR3 DNA sequence: TGTGCCAGCAGTTTCGCGGGGCGATTCACAGATACGCAGTATTTT. Its translation: CASSFAGRFTDTQYF.

This clonotype has just a few counts. The rearrangement joins TRBV20-1 to TRBJ2-5; 10 bases map to TRBD1. CDR3 length: 17 amino acids. V dropped 3 bases and J dropped 1; count of bases not matched to a gene: 11. The germline V gene encodes CDR1 DFQATT and CDR2 SNEGSKA (reference sequence). The CDR3 region has the DNA TGCAGTGCTAGGCCTACGACAGGGGGCGCTTTCCAAGAGACCCAGTACTTC. Translated: CSARPTTGGAFQETQYF.

This clonotype was detected once. A clone one base away is much larger, so this may be a read error. The V and J genes are TRBV12-3 or TRBV12-4 and TRBJ2-4; D possibly corresponds to TRBD2 (6 bases). V lost 6 bases, J lost 15 bases, and 24 bases lay in between. The CDR3 is 14 amino acids. The CDR3, as DNA: TGTGCCAGCAGACGACTAGTTGGTTCCTACGAGCGGTACTTC. Protein product: CASRRLVGSYERYF.

The chain couples TRBV2 to TRBJ2-2; 10 bases line up with TRBD2. The CDR3 runs 15 residues. Germline-derived CDR1 and CDR2 are SNHLY and FYNNEI. V shed 6 bases, J shed 7 bases, and the junction held 8 bases outside the gene matches. DNA for the CDR3: TGTGCCAGCAGACTAAGCGGGGGGGCTAACGGGGAGCTGTTTTTT. This sequence encodes CASRLSGGANGELFF.

This chain links TRBV3-1 with TRBJ2-5; maybe TRBD2 (6 bases). Near its end, the DNA agrees better with TRBJ2-1, so the J call may be wrong. CDR1 is LGHDT and CDR2 is YNNKEL in the germline V gene (reference sequence). The CDR3 is 15 residues long. CDR3 sequence: CASSQLTSLQETQFF. Written as DNA, the CDR3 is TGTGCCAGCAGCCAACTCACTAGCCTCCAAGAGACCCAGTTCTTC.

The J gene is TRBJ2-2, the V gene TRBV28; TRBD1 is a possible D gene (6 bases). Germline CDR1 reads MDHEN; CDR2 reads SYDVKM. The CDR3 covers 13 residues. With 0 bases removed from V and 7 bases from J, the gap between germline ends came to 6 bases. The CDR3 spells CASSLWDSGELFF. The CDR3 coding sequence is TGTGCCAGCAGTTTATGGGACAGCGGGGAGCTGTTTTTT.

This sequence joins TRBV2 and TRBJ2-7; tentatively, D is TRBD1 or TRBD2 (5 bases each). V dropped 10 bases and J dropped 4 bases, with 20 bases sitting between them. Germline CDR1 is SNHLY and CDR2 is FYNNEI. The CDR3 has 14 amino acids. CDR3 DNA sequence: TGTGCCACCAAACCCCAGGGACCACCTTACGAGCAGTACTTC. Its translation is CATKPQGPPYEQYF.

In this sample, this clonotype turned up a few times. V is TRBV7-6 and J is TRBJ1-2, with D unclear. Germline-derived CDR1 and CDR2 are SGHVS and FNYEAQ. V lost 5 bases and J 4 bases, leaving 11 bases between the germline ends. The CDR3 runs 13 residues. CDR3 residues: CASSLQRFYGYTF. The CDR3 region has the DNA TGTGCCAGCAGCCTACAGCGATTCTATGGCTACACCTTC.

This chain connects TRBV18 to TRBJ1-2; 8 bases map to TRBD1. CDR1 and CDR2 (germline): KGHSH, LQKENI. V trimming: 5 bases; J trimming: 3 bases; junction bases outside the gene matches: 8. CDR3 length: 15 residues. Written as DNA, the CDR3 is TGTGCCAGCTCATCCACGGGACAGGTCTACTATGGCTACACCTTC. Its translation: CASSSTGQVYYGYTF.

This sequence joins TRBV25-1 and TRBJ1-1; possibly TRBD1 for D (5 bases). V lost 1 base, J lost 10 bases, and 16 bases lay in between. Germline V gene data show CDR1 as MGHDK and CDR2 as SYGVNS. CDR3 length: 14 amino acids. DNA for the CDR3: TGTGCCAGCAGTGAATGGGACCGCCTATCCCCAGCTTTCTTT. Translating it yields CASSEWDRLSPAFF.

This clonotype was observed at least ten times. A much larger clonotype is one base distant, so this may be a read error. This sequence joins TRBV19 and TRBJ2-1; no clear D gene. The CDR3 is made up of 11 amino acids. CDR1 LNHDA and CDR2 SQIVND come from the germline V gene (reference sequence). V shed 9 bases and J shed 0 bases, with 3 bases lying between them. CDR3 sequence: CASNSYNEQFF. The CDR3 coding sequence is TGTGCCAGCAACTCCTACAATGAGCAGTTCTTC.

This clonotype appeared a few times. This chain connects TRBV20-1 to TRBJ2-1, with D uncertain. Looked up from germline, CDR1 is DFQATT and CDR2 is SNEGSKA (reference sequence). The CDR3 is 16 residues long. Trimming stripped 4 bases from V and 2 bases from J, with 18 bases between. CDR3 nucleotides: TGCAGTGCTATCCCCACAAGGCGGCTAGCCTACAATGAGCAGTTCTTC. Translated: CSAIPTRRLAYNEQFF.

The chain combines TRBV3-1 with TRBJ2-7, with unresolved D. The V and J ends lost 2 bases and 3 bases respectively, with 11 bases between them. In germline, CDR1 is LGHDT, CDR2 YNNKEL (reference sequence). This CDR3 is built from 14 residues. CDR3 in amino acids: CASSQSDTLYEQYF. The CDR3 DNA is TGTGCCAGCAGCCAATCGGATACCCTCTACGAGCAGTACTTC.

The chain links TRBV5-1 to TRBJ2-3; 9 nucleotides match TRBD2. The CDR3 consists of 15 residues. V was clipped by 2 bases and J by 5 bases; unmatched bases: 6. Germline CDR1 is SGHRS and CDR2 is YFSETQ. CDR3 nucleotides: TGCGCCAGCAGCTTTAGCGGGAGAAGAGGAGATACGCAGTATTTT. Translating gives CASSFSGRRGDTQYF.